A single sample is the source of the 18 T cell receptor beta chains below, sequenced in a study of post-analysis software for immune sequencing data. Study-level points and caveats: Comparison of patients with controls showed 4 to 6 TRBV segments more frequent in patients, TRBV5-6, TRBV5-1 and TRBV20-1 among them.

TCR beta cDNA libraries included unique molecular identifiers. TCRdb re-analysed the PCR reads in MiXCR, keeping a single row per CDR3 protein. Of approximately 180,000 distinct CDR3 sequences listed, about 32% are singletons. These TCRs' antigens remain unknown. Sequenced input: blood. These receptors all come from a girl between 10 and 17 years old with multiple sclerosis.

This clonotype was counted between two and nine times. The V call is TRBV14, the J call TRBJ2-4; 7 bases line up with TRBD1. The end of the DNA aligns better with TRBJ2-7, so the J call may be wrong. This CDR3 has 15 residues. The germline gives CDR1 SGHDN, CDR2 FVKESK. The CDR3 DNA reads as TGTGCCAGCAGCCATCCGGGACAGAACACCTACGAGCAGTACTTC. This translates into CASSHPGQNTYEQYF.

This clonotype was recorded many times. The rearrangement links TRBV28 to TRBJ2-7, with 7 bases identical to TRBD2. The CDR3 totals 14 residues. Germline trimming cut 4 bases from V and 3 bases from J; bases unmatched to any gene: 6. The germline V gene has CDR1 MDHEN and CDR2 SYDVKM. Here the CDR3 reads CASSWGGTIYEQYF. The CDR3, as DNA: TGTGCCAGCAGTTGGGGGGGTACTATCTACGAGCAGTACTTC.

The chain joins TRBV28 to TRBJ1-5; D possibly corresponds to TRBD1 (5 bases). There are 14 residues in the CDR3. V lost 7 bases to trimming and J lost 7 bases, with 17 bases between them. CDR1 MDHEN and CDR2 SYDVKM come from the germline V gene. CDR3 sequence: CASTPIHRDQPQHF. The CDR3 DNA reads TGTGCCAGCACACCAATTCATAGGGACCAGCCCCAGCATTTT.

About this clonotype: This may arise from a read error, as a much more abundant clone is one base away. The chain carries TRBV27 and TRBJ1-2; TRBD1 matches at 10 bases. CDR3 size: 14 residues. Unmatched junction bases numbered 12, after V lost 11 bases and J lost 6 bases. The V gene's germline CDR1 is MNHEY and CDR2 SMNVEV (reference sequence). The CDR3: CAGSRTGGFDGYTF. CDR3 DNA: TGTGCCGGCTCAAGGACAGGGGGTTTCGATGGCTACACCTTC.

This clonotype was seen repeatedly, ten times or more. The chain is built from TRBV12-3 or TRBV12-4 and TRBJ2-3, with 11 bases that match TRBD2. V dropped 5 bases and J dropped 0; count of bases not matched to a gene: 16. CDR3 size: 20 residues. The CDR3 DNA sequence: TGTGCCAGCAGTCTCGCAGAACCACTAGCGGGAGTTTTCAGCACAGATACGCAGTATTTT. Translation gives CASSLAEPLAGVFSTDTQYF.

The chain has TRBV3-1 and TRBJ2-6; no clear D gene. Trimming removed 6 bases at V and 0 bases at J, with 6 bases between. CDR1 is LGHDT and CDR2 is YNNKEL in the germline V gene (reference sequence). The CDR3 totals 14 residues. The CDR3 sequence is CASSSRSGANVLTF. CDR3 nucleotides: TGTGCCAGCAGTAGCCGCTCTGGGGCCAACGTCCTGACTTTC.

J is TRBJ2-1 and V is TRBV5-8; the match to TRBD2 covers 10 bases. The germline V gene encodes CDR1 SGHTS and CDR2 YDEGEE. The CDR3 runs 16 residues. With 5 bases clipped from V and 4 bases from J, the junction kept 9 bases outside the gene matches. CDR3 nucleotides: TGTGCCAGCAGTCGAGGGACTAGCGCACCATACAATGAGCAGTTCTTC. Its translation is CASSRGTSAPYNEQFF.

This clonotype was picked up many times. V and J are TRBV6-5 and TRBJ2-3, with D possibly TRBD2 on 6 matching bases. Trimming took 0 bases from V and 5 from J, leaving 15 bases between them. In germline, CDR1 is MNHEY, CDR2 SVGAGI. The CDR3 totals 16 residues. The CDR3 bases are TGTGCCAGCAGTTACTCGATTGTCCGGGAGAGAGATACGCAGTATTTT. Its protein is CASSYSIVRERDTQYF.

Regarding this clonotype: One end of the junction is discordant with germline, which a read error may explain. The chain employs TRBV2 and TRBJ2-1; TRBD2 agrees at 11 bases. CDR3 length: 16 amino acids. The germline CDR1 and CDR2 sequences are SNHLY and FYNNEI. CDR3 DNA sequence: TGTGCCAACAGTTCTTTAACTAGCGGGAGTATCAATGAGCAGTTCTTC. Protein sequence: CANSSLTSGSINEQFF. Full variable domain (missing parts from reference TRBV2 and TRBJ2-1): EPEVTQTPSHQVTQMGQEVILRCVPISNHLYFYWYRQILGQKVEFLVSFYNNEISEKSEIFDDQFSVERPDGSNFTLKIRSTKLEDSAMYFCANSSLTSGSINEQFFGPGTRLTVL.

This chain connects TRBV7-8 to TRBJ2-7; 7 nucleotides line up with TRBD2. The V segment lost 5 bases and the J segment 2 bases; nucleotides outside the gene matches: 24. CDR3 length: 20 amino acids. The germline V gene has CDR1 SGHVS and CDR2 FQNEAQ. The CDR3 nucleotides read TGTGCCAGCAGCGGCAGGACTACCCCGGGAGGTAAATCGAATCCCTACGAGCAGTACTTC. Protein product: CASSGRTTPGGKSNPYEQYF.

The chain carries TRBV5-1 and TRBJ2-1; no definite D call. The last part of the DNA fits TRBJ2-7 better; the J call may be wrong. Germline-derived CDR1 and CDR2 are SGHRS and YFSETQ. The CDR3 loop spans 16 amino acids. In nucleotides, the CDR3 is TGCGCCAGCAGCTTCGACGGGCCCATTAACTACAATGAGCAGTACTTC. This encodes CASSFDGPINYNEQYF.

This clonotype was counted many times. CDR3 DNA sequence: TGTGCCGGTAGGGACGATGGAGGCTCCTACAATGAGCAGTTCTTC. The encoded protein is CAGRDDGGSYNEQFF. The chain couples TRBV28 to TRBJ2-1; D may be TRBD1 or TRBD2 (5 bases each). V dropped 11 bases and J dropped 0 bases, with 17 bases sitting between them. This CDR3 comprises 15 residues. Per germline, CDR1 MDHEN and CDR2 SYDVKM.

This clonotype was counted a few times. This chain uses TRBV10-2 with TRBJ1-5; weak D call: TRBD1 (5 bases). This CDR3 contains 13 residues. Germline V gene lookup returns CDR1 WSHSY and CDR2 SAAADI. V gave up 0 bases and J gave up 9 bases, with 9 bases separating them. The CDR3 nucleotides are TGCGCCAGCAGTGAGTCGGGGGTGGGGCCCCAGCATTTT. This codes for CASSESGVGPQHF.

This clonotype was counted only a few times. This chain joins TRBV20-1 and TRBJ2-5; 12 bases align to TRBD2. This CDR3 spans 15 amino acids. CDR1 and CDR2 (germline): DFQATT, SNEGSKA (reference sequence). Unmatched junction bases numbered 8, after V lost 5 bases and J lost 4 bases. Here the CDR3 DNA reads TGCAGTGCTCCCCTAGCGGGAGGGGGGCGAGAGACCCAGTACTTC. This gives the protein CSAPLAGGGRETQYF.

This clonotype has ten or more counts. The genes are TRBV28 and TRBJ2-7; no clear D gene. This CDR3 region has 14 residues. From germline, CDR1 is MDHEN and CDR2 SYDVKM. Trimming took 5 bases from V and 5 from J, leaving 16 bases between them. Here the CDR3 DNA reads TGTGCCAGCAGTCCCGACTGGTTTTTGGACGAGCAGTACTTC. Translating it yields CASSPDWFLDEQYF.

This clonotype was counted many times. The rearrangement uses TRBV7-3 and TRBJ1-2; D not certain. In germline, CDR1 is SGHTA, CDR2 FQGTGA. The CDR3 length is 13 residues. Trimming removed 5 bases from V and 8 bases from J, with 15 bases in between. In DNA, the CDR3 is TGTGCCAGCAGCATCGGCGTACAGTCGGGCTACACCTTC. This encodes CASSIGVQSGYTF.

Notes on this clonotype: This may be a read error, as it is one base from a much larger clone. The chain uses TRBV29-1 and TRBJ2-6, with D perhaps given as TRBD1 or TRBD2 (5 bases each). CDR1 and CDR2 from the germline V gene are SQVTM and ANQGSEA. The CDR3 has 12 residues. CDR3 in amino acids: CSVAPGANILTF. CDR3 bases: TGCAGCGTTGCCCCCGGGGCCAACATCCTGACTTTC. The variable domain in full, with the rest retrieved from reference TRBV29-1 and TRBJ2-6, is SAVISQKPSRDICQRGTSLTIQCQVDSQVTMMFWYRQQPGQSLTLIATANQGSEATYESGFVIDKFPISRPNLTFSTLTVSNMSPEDSSIYLCSVAPGANILTFGAGSRLTVL.

With regard to this clonotype: Since a much larger clone is just one base distant, this may be a read error. J is TRBJ2-4 and V is TRBV5-6, with D perhaps given as TRBD1 or TRBD2 (6 bases each). TRBJ2-7 explains the end of the DNA better; the J call may be wrong. From germline, CDR1 is SGHDT and CDR2 YYEEEE. This CDR3 is built from 14 residues. The CDR3 sequence: CASGWRGELYEQYF. The CDR3 DNA sequence: TGTGCCAGCGGCTGGAGGGGGGAACTCTACGAGCAGTACTTC.